The 2 T cell receptor beta chains below all came from one sample that was sequenced in a study of tumor T cells in aggressive B-cell lymphoma. Repertoires were generated with immunoSEQ multiplex PCR, while TCRdb's copy carries only in-frame clones and drops some. The sample lists a few thousand clones; approximately 87% were seen once. Specimen: tumor tissue. The receptors come from an adult with diffuse large B cell lymphoma.

This chain joins TRBV10-3 and TRBJ2-7, with a weak D call TRBD1 (6 bases). Trimming took 5 bases from V and 2 from J, leaving 10 bases between them. The CDR3 contains 13 residues. Germline V CDR1 and CDR2: ENHRY, SYGVKD. CDR3 bases: TGTGCCATCAGTTGGACAGATACCTACGAGCAGTACTTC. Its protein product is CAISWTDTYEQYF.

The chain uses TRBV19 and TRBJ2-2, with 10 bases fitting TRBD1. V shed 3 bases and J 6 bases; nucleotides not matched to a gene: 10. CDR1 and CDR2 (germline): LNHDA, SQIVND (reference sequence). The CDR3 totals 17 residues. The DNA for the CDR3 is TGTGCCAGTAGTATGCACGGTATCGGACAGGGGGCCGGGGAGCTGTTTTTT. Its protein product is CASSMHGIGQGAGELFF.